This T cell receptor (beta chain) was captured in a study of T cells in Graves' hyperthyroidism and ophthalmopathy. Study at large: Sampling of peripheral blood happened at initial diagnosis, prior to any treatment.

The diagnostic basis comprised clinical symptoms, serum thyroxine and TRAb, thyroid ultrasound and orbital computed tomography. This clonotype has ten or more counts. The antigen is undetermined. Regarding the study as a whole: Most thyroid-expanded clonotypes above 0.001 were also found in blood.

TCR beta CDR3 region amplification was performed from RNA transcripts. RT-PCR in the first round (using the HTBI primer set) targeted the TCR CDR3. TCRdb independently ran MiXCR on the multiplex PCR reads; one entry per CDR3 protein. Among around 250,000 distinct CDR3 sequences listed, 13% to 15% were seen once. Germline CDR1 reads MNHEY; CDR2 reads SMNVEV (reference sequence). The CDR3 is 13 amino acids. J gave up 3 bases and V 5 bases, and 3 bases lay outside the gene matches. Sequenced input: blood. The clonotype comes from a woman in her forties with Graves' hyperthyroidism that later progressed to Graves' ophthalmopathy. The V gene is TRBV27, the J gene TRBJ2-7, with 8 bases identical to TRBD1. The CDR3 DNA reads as TGTGCCAGCAGTCGACAGGGGAACTACGAGCAGTACTTC. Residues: CASSRQGNYEQYF.